The TCR beta chain under discussion was sequenced for a study of cytomegalovirus exposure and HLA in healthy donors (dated by TCRdb to 2015 to 2018). Regarding the study in general: In an earlier analysis of roughly 500 of the donors, about 260 Gb of sequence data and 100 million or so unique TCR beta sequences from some 170 million T cells were reported. An early release that covered around 590 HLA-typed donors contained about 300 gigabases of sequencing data and approximately 85 million unique TCR sequences. The genetic ancestry cluster associated with self-reported Caucasian donors included about 81% of the approximately 400 genotyped donors. The study aimed to test whether signatures of past pathogen exposure could be identified by cataloging public T cell receptors. The study used immunosequencing to profile the T cell repertoires of some 600 subjects and linked those repertoires to cytomegalovirus serostatus. Along with the approximately 700-subject first cohort, a separate validation cohort of over a hundred different subjects was used. To predict cytomegalovirus infection status, the study brought together high-throughput TCR immunosequencing, statistical association of individual TCRs with disease status, and machine learning. To study patterns of TCR occurrence, a later analysis re-analyzed previously published TCR beta repertoires from more than 550 donors and added high-resolution HLA genotyping. Rather than drawing on any new phenotypic data, the later analysis identified candidate immune exposures from TCR beta sequences and the way those sequences occurred across donors. In an earlier analysis of several hundred of the donors, high-throughput TCR beta sequencing was used to judge whether each TCR beta V gene segment behaved as functional or pseudogenic. Donor age, sex, ethnicity and CMV serostatus were compiled alongside the repertoire data. A later genetic analysis took genome-wide SNP genotypes for about three fifths of the 666 donors and used that subset as a discovery cohort. All discovery cohort repertoires had been generated using a single sequencing platform. Class I and class II HLA loci were covered by the typing at four-digit resolution. Typing coverage differed by locus: A, B, C, DRB1 and DQB1 were typed in about 620-640 donors, DQA1 in roughly 500, DPA1 in roughly 590, and DPB1 in roughly 470. Because of strong linkage in the cohort, roughly five DR-DQ haplotypes were treated as single units for association and clustering. Among 398 genotyped donors of the cohort, an average of around 240,000 unique TCR beta nucleotide sequences were sequenced per donor, roughly a sixth of them non-productive. The research as a whole found: In an earlier analysis of a few hundred of the donors, most TCR beta V segments were observed in productive rearrangements about 87% or about 30% of the time, broadly matching IMGT annotations. Because counts were too low, approximately 15 rarely observed V segments, including chromosome 9 orphons, were excluded from the earlier analysis of 587 of the donors. Presence/absence analyses assumed roughly uniform sequencing depth across donors, an assumption that may not hold. Correlated functional status among segregating V segments might reflect linkage disequilibrium, but an unknown experimental factor could not be ruled out. In a later analysis, the rate of TCR association differed among HLA loci, with DRB1 alleles having the most associated TCRs and HLA-C alleles having the fewest. The authors suggested that the approach could potentially be generalized to other disease states and immunological phenotypes. A further reported finding was that TCR beta sequences accurately predicted the HLA-A and HLA-B alleles for most subjects in the first cohort. The study gave a list of around 170 TCR beta chains associated with cytomegalovirus. A later genetic analysis associated a missense DCLRE1C variant with V-gene and J-gene trimming of TCR beta chains, and an independent cohort replicated the association. Only TCR beta chains were sequenced in this cohort, and the absence of alpha or paired-chain data limited detectable features. A later analysis reported that several top co-occurrence clusters appeared linked to parvovirus B19, influenza, CMV and Epstein-Barr virus. The classifier was reported to diagnose cytomegalovirus status with high specificity and sensitivity in both the original and validation cohorts. A few of the identified cytomegalovirus-associated TCR beta chains were confirmed in vitro to be specific for cytomegalovirus antigens. HLA typing was unavailable for some donors at each locus, so association tests used only the typed subset. A later analysis found that HLA-associated TCR beta chains were more clonally expanded and had lower generation probabilities than equally common non-associated chains. At a false discovery rate of 0.05, a later analysis linked under 20,000 TCR beta sequences to specific HLA alleles. According to a later analysis, most CMV-associated TCR beta chains appeared to be HLA-restricted, and the HLA associations seemed to be driven largely by CMV exposure. When HLA alleles, especially DR and DQ, strongly co-occurred, TCR associations were difficult to assign to individual alleles. For the cohort, immune exposure information was limited to CMV serostatus. Across donors, most TCR sequences were observed very rarely, whereas some public TCRs were present in many individuals. A later genetic analysis reported fewer N-insertions in productive TCRs among donors in an Asian-associated ancestry cluster than the roughly 700-donor mean. Some IMGT-functional V segments, including TRBV6-2 and TRBV6-3, could not be distinguished by the 87-base-pair reads and were therefore excluded. A group of highly shared sequence variants was considered likely to be a technical artifact of the sequencing pipeline.

This clone showed up just once. Its antigen specificity is not known. No base quality values were provided; no much bigger clone lies one nucleotide off. To prepare the library, the immunoSEQ multiplex PCR assay was applied. A mixture of 60 forward primers for TCR Vbeta segments and 13 reverse primers for TCR Jbeta segments was used in the multiplex PCR. The CDR3 region of rearranged TCR beta genes was amplified from genomic DNA by a multiplex PCR assay. The amplified TCR beta libraries were sequenced on the Illumina HiSeq System as 87-base-pair reads. On the authors' methods: Across the 700 or so repertoires, a later analysis counted 80 million or so unique TCR beta chains, roughly 11 million of which were shared by at least two donors. A nearest-neighbor algorithm error-corrected the raw reads and collapsed the reads into unique sequences, merging closely related sequences to remove PCR and sequencing errors. V, D and J gene segments were assigned by aligning CDR3 sequences to IMGT reference sequences. For a sequence to be retained, at least a six-nucleotide match to both a V gene segment and a J gene segment was required. A rearrangement counted as productive if the CDR3 had no stop codons and remained in frame with V and J, and every other rearrangement counted as non-productive. Following IMGT convention, CDR3 was defined as the stretch from the second conserved V-encoded cysteine up to the conserved J-encoded phenylalanine. The earlier analysis of roughly 590 of the donors excluded sequences that lacked an unambiguous match to a single V gene segment. An earlier analysis of several hundred of the donors called V segments functional above 56.7% productive rearrangements and segregating when the between-donor standard deviation exceeded 5%. A statistical classification framework was developed to diagnose cytomegalovirus status using the catalog of TCR beta chain sequences. In a later analysis, V and J genes were assigned by comparing TCR nucleotide sequences against IMGT/GENE-DB human TR gene sequences. A later analysis assigned CDR3 sequences and most-parsimonious VDJ recombination scenarios with the TCRdist pipeline. In a later analysis, each TCR beta chain was defined by its CDR3 amino acid sequence together with its V-gene family, and reads without a unique V-gene family were excluded. In a later analysis, some 600 highly shared, low-generation-probability nucleotide sequences were removed to address suspected cross-contamination and a sequencing artifact. For each public chain, a later analysis derived a clonal expansion index from normalized ranks of inferred template counts within each repertoire. In a later analysis, generation probabilities were computed with a VDJ recombination model fitted to out-of-frame rearrangements, and the resulting probabilities were checked against IGoR. Hypergeometric tests were used in a later analysis to score TCR-TCR, TCR-HLA and TCR-CMV co-occurrence, with a repertoire-size bias correction applied to the TCR pairs. False discovery rates were estimated in a later analysis by permuting HLA or CMV assignments 20 times. In a later analysis, co-occurring TCRs were grouped with DBSCAN, and TCRdist sequence similarity was added when clustering was performed within HLA-allele-positive subsets. Repertoires with fewer than 30,000 or more than 120,000 public chains were left out of co-occurrence clustering, as were roughly five repertoires with anomalous nucleotide sharing. Entries here come from immuneACCESS through TCRdb and include only in-frame sequences with V and J called. Some clones fail to appear in such tables; in the studies checked, an unresolved V gene covers under half of the shortfall, and the cause of the remainder is unknown. V, J and clone size were drawn from that table, and D and trimming were deduced from the DNA. The table for this sample lists over 150,000 clones; 77% of them were counted only once. The ten most abundant clones make up 1.4% of the sample.

Per the germline V gene, SGHDT is the CDR1 and YYEEEE is the CDR2. Trimming removed 5 bases from V and 1 base from J, leaving 7 bases between the germline ends. The CDR3, cysteine through phenylalanine, is 13 amino acids long. The kept DNA is CDR3 alone, 39 bases in frame from the first base. In total, 500 to 700 healthy bone marrow donors made up the cohort. Cohort members were all nominally healthy when sampled, although unrecorded immune exposures were likely present. The donor tested CMV seropositive and was one of the 289 seropositive cohort members. A peripheral blood sample was provided by each donor, and peripheral blood mononuclear cells were used for TCR beta sequencing. Genomic DNA was extracted from the blood cell samples with the Qiagen DNeasy Blood Extraction Kit.

The TCR sequence derives from a woman aged 25 to 45 in good health and CMV-seropositive. The rearranged segments are TRBV5-6 and TRBJ1-3; possibly the D gene is TRBD1, per 6 matching bases. The source material was PBMCs. The CDR3 sequence is CASSQGSGNTIYF. The DNA is as follows: TGTGCCAGCAGTCAGGGGTCTGGAAACACCATATATTTT.